The 11 T cell receptor beta chains below come from one sample, sequenced in a study of blood T cell repertoires in COVID-19. Clones were read by immunoSEQ multiplex PCR, and TCRdb kept only the in-frame ones, dropping some. This table has a few hundred thousand clones, around 90% appearing once. The material sequenced was PBMCs or T cells enriched from blood (not recorded which). These receptor sequences come from a woman under 30 who had recovered from COVID-19.

The CDR3 coding sequence is TGTGCCAGCAGCTTGGACGTAGCCTCCCAAGAGACCCAGTACTTC. Protein: CASSLDVASQETQYF. This chain uses TRBV5-5 with TRBJ2-5; D uncertain. Germline V CDR1 and CDR2: SGHKS, YYEKEE (reference sequence). V was shortened by 0 bases and J by 1 base, with 10 bases between the two germline ends. The CDR3 has 15 residues.

The rearrangement joins TRBV4-2 to TRBJ2-7; maybe TRBD2 (6 bases). Germline V CDR1 and CDR2: LGHNA, YNFKEQ. The V and J ends lost 0 bases and 0 bases respectively, with 6 bases between them. The CDR3 contains 14 residues. CDR3 nucleotide sequence: TGTGCCAGCAGCCAAGAGGGGGGCTCCTACGAGCAGTACTTC. The encoded protein is CASSQEGGSYEQYF.

This chain links TRBV19 with TRBJ1-2; D not certain. Deletions cut 4 bases from V and 7 bases from J, with 10 bases between. The V gene's germline CDR1 is LNHDA and CDR2 SQIVND (reference sequence). This CDR3 has 12 residues. CDR3 loop: CASSNRVSGYTF. In DNA form, the CDR3 reads TGTGCCAGTAGTAACCGCGTGAGTGGCTACACCTTC.

CDR3 amino acids: CASSVVRGIDTEAFF. As DNA, the CDR3 is TGTGCCAGCAGCGTAGTGAGGGGGATTGACACTGAAGCTTTCTTT. V usage is TRBV9 and J usage is TRBJ1-1; possibly TRBD1 for D (6 bases). CDR3 length: 15 residues. CDR1 and CDR2 (germline): SGDLS, YYNGEE. V was shortened by 0 bases and J by 3 bases, with 12 bases between the two germline ends.

CDR3 in amino acids: CASSLDRSRANTGELFF. CDR3 DNA sequence: TGTGCCAGCAGCTTAGATAGGTCCAGGGCGAACACCGGGGAGCTGTTTTTT. V is TRBV11-2 and J is TRBJ2-2; a weak D match, TRBD1 (5 bases). This CDR3 is built from 17 residues. Looked up from germline, CDR1 is SGHAT and CDR2 is FQNNGV. V was clipped by 0 bases and J by 0 bases, with 11 bases between them.

The chain couples TRBV27 to TRBJ1-3; D unclear. Trimming took off 5 bases at V and 1 base at J, with 15 bases between the two ends. The length of the CDR3 is 16 residues. CDR1 and CDR2 (germline): MNHEY, SMNVEV (reference sequence). CDR3 region: CASSPRVGSSGNTIYF. In nucleotides, the CDR3 is TGTGCCAGCAGTCCGCGGGTGGGGTCTTCTGGAAACACCATATATTTT.

This clone was recorded only once. The chain uses TRBV3-1 (or the pseudogene TRBV3-2) and TRBJ1-1; possibly TRBD1 for D (5 bases). V was trimmed by 4 bases and J by 7 bases, leaving 16 bases between them. Germline CDR1 and CDR2: LGHDT and YNNKEL (reference sequence). There are 14 residues in the CDR3. The CDR3, as DNA: TGTGCCAGCAGCCCACTGACAGTGATCAATGAAGCTTTCTTT. Translated: CASSPLTVINEAFF.

The V call is TRBV10-3, the J call TRBJ1-3, with 8 nucleotides matching TRBD1. The CDR3 spans 16 residues. V lost 5 bases to trimming and J lost 4 bases; unmatched junction nucleotides: 10. Looked up from germline, CDR1 is ENHRY and CDR2 is SYGVKD. CDR3 sequence: CAISTTDRASGNTIYF. The CDR3 coding sequence is TGTGCCATCAGTACTACGGACAGGGCTTCAGGAAACACCATATATTTT.

The chain employs TRBV9 and TRBJ1-2; TRBD1 matches 9 bases. Germline values: CDR1 SGDLS, CDR2 YYNGEE. V lost 0 bases and J lost 2; bases outside the gene matches: 8. This CDR3 has 17 residues. The CDR3 loop reads CASSVGSGDRVNYGYTF. The DNA of the CDR3 is TGTGCCAGCAGCGTAGGCAGCGGGGACAGGGTGAACTATGGCTACACCTTC.

The chain recombines TRBV28 with TRBJ2-5, with TRBD2 matching over 7 bases. The CDR3 spans 17 residues. V trimming: 7 bases; J trimming: 4 bases; junction bases outside the gene matches: 18. Germline V gives CDR1 MDHEN, CDR2 SYDVKM. The CDR3: CASILMAERDLRETQYF. Here the CDR3 DNA reads TGTGCCAGCATTCTTATGGCGGAGCGGGACCTCCGAGAGACCCAGTACTTC.

A note on this clone: Other DNA sequences in the same sample also yield this CDR3. The V call is TRBV5-1, the J call TRBJ2-1, with 9 nucleotides matching TRBD2. Germline-derived CDR1 and CDR2 are SGHRS and YFSETQ. This CDR3 has 15 amino acids. The junction had 4 bases not matched to a gene; V was cut back by 2 bases and J by 4 bases. The CDR3 nucleotides are TGCGCCAGCAGCTTTAGCGGGGGTGCTTACAATGAGCAGTTCTTC. Its protein product is CASSFSGGAYNEQFF.